This T cell receptor (beta chain) was obtained from a study of blood T cell repertoires in COVID-19 (dated by TCRdb to 2019 to 2021). Some background on the complete study: The collaborator samples originated in the United States, Italy and Spain and spanned the acute and convalescent phases of COVID-19. The material from the prospective study consisted of cDNA or gDNA derived from T cells, B-cell-depleted T cells, or PBMCs. Subjects who had been exposed to COVID-19, were actively infected with it, or had recovered from it provided the deeply sampled blood TCRbeta repertoires that made up the dataset. A freely available public database, intended as a resource for researchers studying the immune response to SARS-CoV-2, is where the repertoires were released. The samples were drawn from the first 160 participants of the ongoing ImmuneRACE study and from more than 1,000 subjects provided by 6 global collaborators. Nearly every sample came with metadata listing a de-identified subject ID, COVID-19 status, age in years and sex. HLA class I and class II types, where available, came from metadata supplied by the sample provider rather than from assay-based typing. General study outcomes and caveats: The amount of clinical and demographic metadata varied by source and participant and was provided uncurated.

At one collaborating source in Seattle, patients were enrolled during active infection and were followed longitudinally through the course of disease. Whole blood was collected in K2EDTA tubes by collaborating institutions according to the institutions' own protocols. For TCRbeta analysis, collaborator samples were shipped as frozen whole blood, as isolated PBMCs, or as DNA extracted from either sample type. The germline V gene specifies SNHLY as CDR1 and FYNNEI as CDR2. A distance of 13 bases separates the germline ends of V and J, which lose 6 bases and 8 bases respectively. The CDR3 spans 12 residues, from the cysteine through the phenylalanine. Solely the CDR3 DNA is kept, with 36 bases framed from the first base. About this clone: The antigen it binds to is not known. Per-base qualities were not stored, and no clone one base away is much larger.

TCRbeta CDR3 regions were amplified from genomic DNA using the immunoSEQ Assay, a bias-controlled multiplex PCR. The study's own analysis went as follows. Nucleated cell counts per sample were estimated from amplification of reference gene primers within the assay. Sequence reads were collapsed and filtered to measure the absolute abundance of every unique TCRbeta CDR3 rearrangement. For each sample, productive Simpson clonality was calculated as the square root of Simpson's diversity index across productive rearrangements. The immuneACCESS repertoire file appears here via TCRdb, limited to in-frame rearrangements. These files lack a portion of the clones; in checked studies, under half of the deficit traces to unresolved V genes, and the cause of the others is not known. The DNA gave D and trimming, while V, J and clone size come from that table. Here the sample has approximately 170,000 clones; roughly 93% occur a single time. Together, the top ten hold roughly 4.5% of the sample.

The chain is assembled from TRBV2 and TRBJ1-1; TRBD1 is a weak D gene call, 5 bases matching. The sequence was collected from a man aged 18 to 30 with COVID-19, enrolled during active disease. Sample: peripheral blood. CDR3 protein: CASSAWTPEAFF. In nucleotide form, the sequence is TGTGCCAGCAGCGCGTGGACACCCGAAGCTTTCTTT.